This T cell receptor beta chain appears in the sequencing data of a study of CD8 T cells in Susac syndrome. Study-wide context: Patients with Susac syndrome were therapy-naive, taking corticosteroids, with some also receiving intravenous immunoglobulin, or taking intravenous immunoglobulin alone at the time their blood was drawn.

Germline V CDR1 and CDR2: MNHNS, SASEGT. The CDR3 consists of 14 residues. Trimming removed 0 bases at V and 7 bases at J, with 13 bases between. Isolation of CD8+ and CD4+ T cells was performed negatively, whereas enrichment of TEMRA cells was done by FACS. An input of roughly 0.5 to 1 ug of RNA was subjected to reverse transcription using random hexamers. Via MiXCR, TCRdb re-called the immunoSEQ multiplex PCR reads, giving one row per CDR3 protein. The sample yields some 180,000 distinct CDR3 sequences, about 91% seen once. This clonotype was counted once. Its specificity is unknown. The study's findings and limits: No clonal expansion appeared among CD4+ T cells in Susac patients.

The V and J genes are TRBV6-1 and TRBJ2-7; TRBD2 is a possible D gene (6 bases). The sequenced sample consisted of CD4+ T cells from PBMCs. The source is a human donor with Susac syndrome. DNA of the CDR3: TGTGCCAGCAGTGAAGCGCTTTGGGGGAGGGAGCAGTACTTC. This encodes CASSEALWGREQYF.